The rows below give T cell receptor beta chains drawn from one sample of a study of Ad26.COV2.S vaccination and SARS-CoV-2 variants. Only in-frame clones appear in the TCRdb table, and some are missing; sequencing was by immunoSEQ multiplex PCR. The repertoire consists of fewer than 600,000 clones, with approximately 90% occurring once and the leading ten covering about 1.7%. The material was peripheral blood, obtained in a trial of Ad26.COV2.S vaccine versus placebo. The receptors shown here come from a person aged 18-65 years who received the Ad26.COV2.S COVID-19 vaccine or a placebo. CDR3s include the opening cysteine and the closing phenylalanine or tryptophan. Each record gives: CDR3 protein, CDR3 DNA, J gene, clone size, V gene, CDR3 length, D gene. A D gene is named only where the DNA matches it firmly. Size tells how often a clone was seen (once, few, many) or the class of an expanded clone, and some rows leave it out.

CDR3 protein: CASSLRSGTGATKPNEKLFF
CDR3 DNA: TGCGCCAGCAGCCTCCGATCTGGCACAGGGGCCACGAAACCTAATGAAAAACTGTTTTTT
J gene: TRBJ1-4
clone size: NA
V gene: TRBV4-1
CDR3 length: 20
D gene: TRBD1

CDR3 protein: CASSLGTVTYQETQYF
CDR3 DNA: TGTGCCAGCAGCCTTGGGACAGTCACTTACCAAGAGACCCAGTACTTC
J gene: TRBJ2-5
clone size: NA
V gene: TRBV11-2
CDR3 length: 16
D gene: TRBD1

CDR3 protein: CASSPGGLGEQFF
CDR3 DNA: TGTGCCAGCAGCCCCGGGGGGCTGGGTGAGCAGTTCTTC
J gene: TRBJ2-1
clone size: NA
V gene: TRBV9
CDR3 length: 13
D gene: NA

CDR3 protein: CAWSVGQLDQPQHF
CDR3 DNA: TGTGCCTGGAGTGTGGGACAGTTGGATCAGCCCCAGCATTTT
J gene: TRBJ1-5
clone size: few
V gene: TRBV30
CDR3 length: 14
D gene: TRBD1

CDR3 protein: CASSQNRGGEQQAFF
CDR3 DNA: TGTGCCAGCAGCCAAAATCGAGGGGGCGAGCAACAAGCTTTCTTT
J gene: TRBJ1-1
clone size: NA
V gene: TRBV4-2
CDR3 length: 15
D gene: TRBD1

CDR3 protein: CASRDSTNTGELFF
CDR3 DNA: TGTGCCAGCAGGGACAGCACGAACACCGGGGAGCTGTTTTTT
J gene: TRBJ2-2
clone size: NA
V gene: TRBV28
CDR3 length: 14
D gene: NA

CDR3 protein: CASSGGTEQYF
CDR3 DNA: TGTGCCAGCAGTGGGGGGACCGAGCAGTACTTC
J gene: TRBJ2-7
clone size: NA
V gene: TRBV2
CDR3 length: 11
D gene: NA

CDR3 protein: CASSRRLTSGRSDEQFF
CDR3 DNA: TGTGCCAGCAGCCGTAGACTGACTAGCGGGAGGTCGGATGAGCAGTTCTTC
J gene: TRBJ2-1
clone size: once
V gene: TRBV3-1/TRBV3-2
CDR3 length: 17
D gene: TRBD2

CDR3 protein: CASNHPQVPRDSPLHF
CDR3 DNA: TGTGCCAGCAACCACCCACAGGTCCCGCGGGATTCACCCCTCCACTTT
J gene: TRBJ1-6
clone size: NA
V gene: TRBV28
CDR3 length: 16
D gene: NA

CDR3 protein: CASSGRDSHYEQYF
CDR3 DNA: TGTGCCAGCAGCGGACGGGACAGCCACTACGAGCAGTACTTC
J gene: TRBJ2-7
clone size: NA
V gene: TRBV21-1
CDR3 length: 14
D gene: NA